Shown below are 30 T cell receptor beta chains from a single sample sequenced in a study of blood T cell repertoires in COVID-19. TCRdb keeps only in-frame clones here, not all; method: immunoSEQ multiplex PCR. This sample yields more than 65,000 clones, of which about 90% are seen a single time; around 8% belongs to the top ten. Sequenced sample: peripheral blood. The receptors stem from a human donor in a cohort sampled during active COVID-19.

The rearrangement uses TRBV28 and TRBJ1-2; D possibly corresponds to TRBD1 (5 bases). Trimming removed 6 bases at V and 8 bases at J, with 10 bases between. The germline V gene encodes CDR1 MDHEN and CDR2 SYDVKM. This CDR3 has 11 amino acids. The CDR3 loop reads CASRGGGGYTF. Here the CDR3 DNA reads TGTGCCAGCAGGGGGGGAGGAGGCTACACCTTC.

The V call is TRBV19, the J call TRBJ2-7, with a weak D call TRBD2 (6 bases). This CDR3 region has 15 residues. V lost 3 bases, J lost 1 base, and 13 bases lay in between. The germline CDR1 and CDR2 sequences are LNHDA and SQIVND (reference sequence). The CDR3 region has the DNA TGTGCCAGTAGTATCCGGAGGGACCCTTCCTACGAGCAGTACTTC. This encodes CASSIRRDPSYEQYF.

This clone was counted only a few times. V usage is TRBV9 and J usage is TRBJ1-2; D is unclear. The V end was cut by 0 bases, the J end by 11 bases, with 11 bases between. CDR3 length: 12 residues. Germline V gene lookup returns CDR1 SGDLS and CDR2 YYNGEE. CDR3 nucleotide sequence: TGTGCCAGCAGCGTAGGAGGCAGCGGGTACACCTTC. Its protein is CASSVGGSGYTF.

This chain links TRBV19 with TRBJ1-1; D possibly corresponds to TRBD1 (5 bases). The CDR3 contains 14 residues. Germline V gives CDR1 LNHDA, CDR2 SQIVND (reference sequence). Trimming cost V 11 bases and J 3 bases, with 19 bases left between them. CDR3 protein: CAVGRKGGDTEAFF. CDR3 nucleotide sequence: TGTGCCGTCGGGAGAAAGGGAGGGGACACTGAAGCTTTCTTT.

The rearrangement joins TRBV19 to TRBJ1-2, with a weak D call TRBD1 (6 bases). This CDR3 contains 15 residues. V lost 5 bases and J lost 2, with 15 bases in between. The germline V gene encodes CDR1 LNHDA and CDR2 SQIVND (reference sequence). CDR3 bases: TGTGCCAGTAGTCCAGACGTGCAGGGGAACTATGGCTACACCTTC. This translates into CASSPDVQGNYGYTF.

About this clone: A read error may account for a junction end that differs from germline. CDR3 coding DNA: TGTGCCAGCACTGAGGGTGAGGGCAGGATTTTT. It translates to CASTEGEGRIF. The J gene is TRBJ1-5, the V gene TRBV2, with D uncertain. The CDR3 totals 11 residues. Germline V gene sequence: CDR1 SNHLY, CDR2 FYNNEI.

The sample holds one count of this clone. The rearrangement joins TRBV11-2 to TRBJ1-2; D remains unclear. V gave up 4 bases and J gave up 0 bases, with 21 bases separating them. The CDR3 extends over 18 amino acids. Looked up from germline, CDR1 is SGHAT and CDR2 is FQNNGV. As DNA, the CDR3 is TGTGCCAGCAGCTCGTGGAAGGTCTTGAACAGTACTAACTATGGCTACACCTTC. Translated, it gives CASSSWKVLNSTNYGYTF. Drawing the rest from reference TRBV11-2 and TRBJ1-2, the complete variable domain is EAGVAQSPRYKIIEKRQSVAFWCNPISGHATLYWYQQILGQGPKLLIQFQNNGVVDDSQLPKDRFSAERLKGVDSTLKIQPAKLEDSAVYLCASSSWKVLNSTNYGYTFGSGTRLTVV.

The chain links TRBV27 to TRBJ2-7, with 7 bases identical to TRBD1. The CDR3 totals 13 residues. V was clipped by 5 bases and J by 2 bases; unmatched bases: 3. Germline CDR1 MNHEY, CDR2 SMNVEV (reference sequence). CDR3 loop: CASSRTGPYEQYF. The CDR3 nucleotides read TGTGCCAGCAGTCGGACAGGACCCTACGAGCAGTACTTC.

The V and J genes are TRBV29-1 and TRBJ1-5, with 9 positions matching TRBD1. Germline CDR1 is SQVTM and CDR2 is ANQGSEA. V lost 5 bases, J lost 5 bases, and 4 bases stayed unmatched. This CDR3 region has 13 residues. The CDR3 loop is CSVRDRADQPQHF. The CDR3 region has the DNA TGCAGCGTTAGGGACAGGGCAGATCAGCCCCAGCATTTT.

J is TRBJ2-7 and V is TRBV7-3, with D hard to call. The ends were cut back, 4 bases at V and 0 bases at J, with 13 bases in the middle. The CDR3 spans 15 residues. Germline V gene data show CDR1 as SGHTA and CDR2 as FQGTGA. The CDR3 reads CASSSQALHSYEQYF. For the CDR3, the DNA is TGTGCCAGCAGCTCCCAGGCCCTACACTCCTACGAGCAGTACTTC.

CDR3 sequence: CASRTTGGQNTEAFF. The CDR3 nucleotides are TGTGCCAGCAGGACGACAGGGGGACAGAACACTGAAGCTTTCTTT. This chain connects TRBV12-1 to TRBJ1-1; the table calls TRBD1, which could not be checked here. TRBV12-1 is described as a pseudogene. This CDR3 is built from 15 residues.

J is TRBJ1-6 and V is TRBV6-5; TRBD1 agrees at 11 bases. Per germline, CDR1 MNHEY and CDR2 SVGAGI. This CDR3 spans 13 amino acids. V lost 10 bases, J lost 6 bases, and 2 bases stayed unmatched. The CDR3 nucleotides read TGTGCCATGGGGACAGGGGGTAATTCACCCCTCCACTTT. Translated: CAMGTGGNSPLHF.

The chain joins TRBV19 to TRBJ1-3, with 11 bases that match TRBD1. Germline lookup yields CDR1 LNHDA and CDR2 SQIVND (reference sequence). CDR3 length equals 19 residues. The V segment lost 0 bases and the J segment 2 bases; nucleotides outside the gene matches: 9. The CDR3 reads CASSIDRGTGGLTGNTIYF. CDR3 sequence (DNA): TGTGCCAGTAGTATAGATCGTGGGACAGGGGGATTGACTGGAAACACCATATATTTT.

CDR3 nucleotide sequence: TGTGCCAGCTACGGACAGGGGAGTTCCTACGAGCAGTACTTC. This translates into CASYGQGSSYEQYF. The chain has TRBV28 and TRBJ2-7; 9 bases line up with TRBD1. The J segment lost 1 base and the V segment lost 8 bases, leaving 6 bases of the junction unmatched. This CDR3 is 14 amino acids long. Germline loops: CDR1 MDHEN, CDR2 SYDVKM.

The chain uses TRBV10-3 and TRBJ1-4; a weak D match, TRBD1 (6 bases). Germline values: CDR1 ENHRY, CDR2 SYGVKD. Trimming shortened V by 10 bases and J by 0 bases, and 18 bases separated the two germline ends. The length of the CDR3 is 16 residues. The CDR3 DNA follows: TGTGCCACCAGGGGAGGTGGCCCGGCAACTAATGAAAAACTGTTTTTT. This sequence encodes CATRGGGPATNEKLFF.

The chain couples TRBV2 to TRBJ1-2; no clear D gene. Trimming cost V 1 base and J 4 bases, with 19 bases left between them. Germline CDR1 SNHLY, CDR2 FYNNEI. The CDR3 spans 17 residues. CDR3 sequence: CASSEDGPTSAAYGYTF. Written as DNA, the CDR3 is TGTGCCAGCAGTGAAGATGGGCCTACCTCGGCAGCCTATGGCTACACCTTC.

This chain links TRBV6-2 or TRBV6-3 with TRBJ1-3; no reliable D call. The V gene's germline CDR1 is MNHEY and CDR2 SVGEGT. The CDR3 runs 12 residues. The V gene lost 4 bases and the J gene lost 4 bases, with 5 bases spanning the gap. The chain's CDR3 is CASSSLGNTIYF. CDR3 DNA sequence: TGTGCCAGCAGTTCGCTAGGAAACACCATATATTTT.

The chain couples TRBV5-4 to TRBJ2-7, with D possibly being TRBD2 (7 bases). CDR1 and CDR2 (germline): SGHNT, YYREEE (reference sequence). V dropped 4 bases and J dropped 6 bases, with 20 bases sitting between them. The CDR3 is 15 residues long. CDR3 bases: TGTGCCAGCAGCCCGAGGGGGACTAACCTACCCGAGCAGTACTTC. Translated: CASSPRGTNLPEQYF.

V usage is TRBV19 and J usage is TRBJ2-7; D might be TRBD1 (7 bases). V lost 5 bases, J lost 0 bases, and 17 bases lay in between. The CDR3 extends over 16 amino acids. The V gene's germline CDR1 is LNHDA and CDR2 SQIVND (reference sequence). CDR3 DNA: TGTGCCAGTAGTTCGCAGGGGGGATTGAGCTCCTACGAGCAGTACTTC. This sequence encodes CASSSQGGLSSYEQYF.

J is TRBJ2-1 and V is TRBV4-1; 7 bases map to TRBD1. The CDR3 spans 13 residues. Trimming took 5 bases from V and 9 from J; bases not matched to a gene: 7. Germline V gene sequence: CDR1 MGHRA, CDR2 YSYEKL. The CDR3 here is CASSATTGPEQFF. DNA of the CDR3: TGCGCCAGCAGCGCAACGACAGGGCCTGAGCAGTTCTTC.

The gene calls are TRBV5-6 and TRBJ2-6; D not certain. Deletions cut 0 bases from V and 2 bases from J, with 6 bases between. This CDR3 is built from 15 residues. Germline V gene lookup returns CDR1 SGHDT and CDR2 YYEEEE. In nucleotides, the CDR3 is TGTGCCAGCAGCTTGGTCCGCGCTGGGGCCAACGTCCTGACTTTC. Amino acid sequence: CASSLVRAGANVLTF.

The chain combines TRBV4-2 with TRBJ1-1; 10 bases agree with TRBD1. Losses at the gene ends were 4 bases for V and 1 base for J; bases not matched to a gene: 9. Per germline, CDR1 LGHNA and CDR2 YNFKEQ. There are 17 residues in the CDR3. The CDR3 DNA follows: TGTGCCAGCAGCCCTATGGGGACAGGGGCCCCGAACACTGAAGCTTTCTTT. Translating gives CASSPMGTGAPNTEAFF.

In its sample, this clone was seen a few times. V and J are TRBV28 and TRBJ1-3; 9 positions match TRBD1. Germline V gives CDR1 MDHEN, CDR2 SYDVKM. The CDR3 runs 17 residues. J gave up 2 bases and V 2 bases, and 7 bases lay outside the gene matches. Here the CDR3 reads CASSLGPWTGAGNTIYF. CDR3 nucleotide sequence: TGTGCCAGCAGTTTAGGGCCATGGACAGGGGCTGGAAACACCATATATTTT.

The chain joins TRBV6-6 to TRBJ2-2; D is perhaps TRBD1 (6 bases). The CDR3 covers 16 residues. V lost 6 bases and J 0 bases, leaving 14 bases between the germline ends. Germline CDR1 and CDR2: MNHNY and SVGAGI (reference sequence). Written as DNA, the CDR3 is TGTGCCAGCAGACCCCCCGGGACACCGAACACCGGGGAGCTGTTTTTT. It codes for CASRPPGTPNTGELFF.

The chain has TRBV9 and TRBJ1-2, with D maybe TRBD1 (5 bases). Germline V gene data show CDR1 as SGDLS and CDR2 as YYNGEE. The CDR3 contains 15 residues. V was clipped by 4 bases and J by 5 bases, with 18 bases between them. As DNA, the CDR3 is TGTGCCAGCAGCATCCCCCCCGCCGACAGTTATGGCTACACCTTC. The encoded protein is CASSIPPADSYGYTF. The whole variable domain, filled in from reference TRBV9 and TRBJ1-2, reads DSGVTQTPKHLITATGQRVTLRCSPRSGDLSVYWYQQSLDQGLQFLIQYYNGEERAKGNILERFSAQQFPDLHSELNLSSLELGDSALYFCASSIPPADSYGYTFGSGTRLTVV.

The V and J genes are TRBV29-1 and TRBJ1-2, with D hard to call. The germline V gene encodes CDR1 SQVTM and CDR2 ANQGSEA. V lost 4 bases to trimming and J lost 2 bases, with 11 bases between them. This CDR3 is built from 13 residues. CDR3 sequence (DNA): TGCAGCGTTGGCGAGGGTATGAACTATGGCTACACCTTC. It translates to CSVGEGMNYGYTF.

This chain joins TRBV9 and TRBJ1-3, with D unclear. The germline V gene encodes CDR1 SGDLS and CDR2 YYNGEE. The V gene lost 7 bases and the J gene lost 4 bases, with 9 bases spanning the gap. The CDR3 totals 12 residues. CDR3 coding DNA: TGTGCCAGCTCCCCGGGGGGAAACACCATATATTTT. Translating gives CASSPGGNTIYF.

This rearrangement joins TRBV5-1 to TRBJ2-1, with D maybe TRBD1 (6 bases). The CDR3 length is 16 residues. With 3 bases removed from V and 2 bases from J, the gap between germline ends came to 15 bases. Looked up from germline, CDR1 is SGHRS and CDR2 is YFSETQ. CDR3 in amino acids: CASSSDTGTPYNEQFF. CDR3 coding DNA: TGCGCCAGCAGCTCAGATACAGGGACCCCCTACAATGAGCAGTTCTTC.

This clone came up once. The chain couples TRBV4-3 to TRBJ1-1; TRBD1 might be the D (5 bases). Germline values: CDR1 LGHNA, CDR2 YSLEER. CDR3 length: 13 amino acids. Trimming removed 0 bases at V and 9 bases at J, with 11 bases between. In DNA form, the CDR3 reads TGCGCCAGCAGCCAAGAGGGGGGGGGAAAAGCTTTCTTT. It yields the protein CASSQEGGGKAFF.

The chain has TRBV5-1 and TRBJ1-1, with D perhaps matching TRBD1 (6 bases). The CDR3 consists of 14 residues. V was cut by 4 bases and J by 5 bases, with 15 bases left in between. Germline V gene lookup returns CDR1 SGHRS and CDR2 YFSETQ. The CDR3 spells CASSQMDSRTEAFF. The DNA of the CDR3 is TGCGCCAGCAGCCAAATGGACAGCCGGACTGAAGCTTTCTTT.